The 25 T cell receptor beta chains below come from one sample, sequenced in a study of shared clonotypes between healthy human individuals. CD8 cells classed as naive were CD45RO-negative and positively selected for CCR7, excluding terminally differentiated effector memory CD45RA+ cells. Profiling relied on immunoSEQ multiplex PCR, and the TCRdb table lists in-frame clones only, not all of them. The sample lists around 2,100,000 clones, about 95% occurring once. The source material was naive CD8+ T cells sorted from blood. These receptors were collected from a man aged 18 to 30 in good health.

The genes are TRBV30 and TRBJ2-7; D call uncertain. V gave up 0 bases and J gave up 1 base, with 10 bases separating them. Germline CDR1 GTSNPN, CDR2 SVGIG (reference sequence). This CDR3 contains 14 residues. The CDR3 spells CAWSVSQESYEQYF. DNA for the CDR3: TGTGCCTGGAGTGTTAGTCAAGAGTCCTACGAGCAGTACTTC. Together with reference TRBV30 and TRBJ2-7, the CDR3 gives the full variable domain: SQTIHQWPATLVQPVGSPLSLECTVEGTSNPNLYWYRQAAGRGLQLLFYSVGIGQISSEVPQNLSASRPQDRQFILSSKKLLLSDSGFYLCAWSVSQESYEQYFGPGTRLTVT.

The chain has TRBV7-6 and TRBJ1-2; D is perhaps TRBD1 (6 bases). The CDR3 is 13 residues long. Deletions cut 1 base from V and 4 bases from J, with 7 bases between. CDR1 is SGHVS, CDR2 FNYEAQ, per germline. The CDR3: CASSLGRGYGYTF. DNA for the CDR3: TGTGCCAGCAGCTTAGGCAGGGGCTATGGCTACACCTTC.

The V gene is TRBV5-8, the J gene TRBJ1-3; D gene uncertain. Germline V CDR1 and CDR2: SGHTS, YDEGEE. The CDR3 is 15 amino acids. V lost 3 bases, J lost 2 bases, and 12 bases lay in between. The chain's CDR3 is CASSSTRGTGNTIYF. CDR3 nucleotide sequence: TGTGCCAGCAGCTCGACTCGGGGAACTGGAAACACCATATATTTT.

V and J are TRBV27 and TRBJ1-4; tentatively, D is TRBD1 (5 bases). Germline CDR1 reads MNHEY; CDR2 reads SMNVEV (reference sequence). The CDR3 loop spans 13 amino acids. V was shortened by 8 bases and J by 2 bases, with 9 bases between the two germline ends. CDR3 DNA: TGTGCCAGCCGGACATTGACTAATGAAAAACTGTTTTTT. It yields the protein CASRTLTNEKLFF.

The rearrangement uses TRBV27 and TRBJ2-7, with D possibly TRBD1 on 6 matching bases. The germline V gene has CDR1 MNHEY and CDR2 SMNVEV (reference sequence). V was trimmed by 5 bases and J by 6 bases, leaving 23 bases between them. The CDR3 is 16 amino acids. The CDR3 coding sequence is TGTGCCAGCAGTCCCCAAAGGGTAGAGGGGGTGTGCGAGCAGTACTTC. This codes for CASSPQRVEGVCEQYF.

The chain uses TRBV5-1 and TRBJ2-3, with 7 bases matching TRBD2. The CDR3 totals 15 residues. Germline V gene sequence: CDR1 SGHRS, CDR2 YFSETQ. The trim removed 5 bases at V and 2 bases at J, leaving 8 bases unmatched. The CDR3 sequence: CASRSGGTPTDTQYF. Written as DNA, the CDR3 is TGCGCCAGCAGGTCGGGAGGTACGCCCACAGATACGCAGTATTTT.

The chain recombines TRBV27 with TRBJ2-2, with 11 bases lining up with TRBD2. The CDR3 totals 16 residues. CDR1 is MNHEY, CDR2 SMNVEV, per germline (reference sequence). The V and J ends lost 5 bases and 5 bases, in that order; junction bases with no gene match: 7. In nucleotides, the CDR3 is TGTGCCAGCAGTCTCACTAGCGGGAGTCCTACCGGGGAGCTGTTTTTT. Translating gives CASSLTSGSPTGELFF.

The genes are TRBV4-3 and TRBJ1-3, with 7 bases matching TRBD1. Looked up from germline, CDR1 is LGHNA and CDR2 is YSLEER. The CDR3 sequence is 17 residues long. Germline trimming cut 3 bases from V and 2 bases from J; bases unmatched to any gene: 10. The CDR3 is CASSQLTGSVPGNTIYF. Written as DNA, the CDR3 is TGCGCCAGCAGCCAGCTGACAGGGTCGGTACCTGGAAACACCATATATTTT.

With regard to this clone: Other DNA sequences from this sample encode an identical CDR3 as well. The genes are TRBV7-9 and TRBJ2-7; maybe TRBD1 (6 bases). The CDR3 runs 13 residues. Between the trimmed V and J ends, which lost 4 bases and 4 bases, there was a span of 11 bases. The germline gives CDR1 SEHNR, CDR2 FQNEAQ (reference sequence). CDR3 in DNA: TGTGCCAGCAGCTCGGACAGACCTTACGAGCAGTACTTC. Residues: CASSSDRPYEQYF.

The J gene is TRBJ2-7, the V gene TRBV5-1; TRBD2 might be the D (5 bases). The CDR3 spans 15 residues. Germline V lookup: CDR1 SGHRS, CDR2 YFSETQ. Trimming took 0 bases from V and 2 from J, leaving 12 bases between them. The CDR3 reads CASSLEDSLPYEQYF. The CDR3 DNA reads TGCGCCAGCAGCTTGGAGGACTCCCTCCCCTACGAGCAGTACTTC. Filled out from reference TRBV5-1 and TRBJ2-7, the complete variable domain reads KAGVTQTPRYLIKTRGQQVTLSCSPISGHRSVSWYQQTPGQGLQFLFEYFSETQRNKGNFPGRFSGRQFSNSRSEMNVSTLELGDSALYLCASSLEDSLPYEQYFGPGTRLTVT.

The V and J genes are TRBV30 and TRBJ1-5; D perhaps matches TRBD1 (6 bases). Trimming shortened V by 1 base and J by 1 base, and 23 bases separated the two germline ends. The length of the CDR3 is 19 residues. Germline-derived CDR1 and CDR2 are GTSNPN and SVGIG (reference sequence). CDR3 loop: CAWSEGTSWGPESNQPQHF. The CDR3 DNA reads TGTGCCTGGAGTGAGGGAACCTCATGGGGGCCGGAAAGCAATCAGCCCCAGCATTTT.

This chain uses TRBV9 with TRBJ1-5; D is possibly TRBD1 (5 bases). Trimming left V 0 bases short and J 3 bases short, with 19 bases between. Germline-derived CDR1 and CDR2 are SGDLS and YYNGEE. This CDR3 contains 18 residues. The CDR3 protein is CASSVVGRPIGANQPQHF. The CDR3 DNA sequence: TGTGCCAGCAGCGTAGTGGGGAGGCCCATAGGGGCCAATCAGCCCCAGCATTTT.

This chain links TRBV4-2 with TRBJ1-1; D is unresolved. V lost 0 bases to trimming and J lost 7 bases, with 9 bases between them. The germline CDR1 and CDR2 sequences are LGHNA and YNFKEQ. The CDR3 is made up of 13 amino acids. The CDR3 coding sequence is TGTGCCAGCAGCCAAGAGGGATGGGATGAAGCTTTCTTT. Its translation is CASSQEGWDEAFF.

J is TRBJ2-2 and V is TRBV9; no definite D call. The V end lost 4 bases, the J end lost 5 bases, and 15 bases lay between the germline ends. CDR3 length equals 15 residues. Germline V gene sequence: CDR1 SGDLS, CDR2 YYNGEE. CDR3 nucleotides: TGTGCCAGCAGCCTCCGGACGGATGGGACCGGGGAGCTGTTTTTT. Translated: CASSLRTDGTGELFF.

This clone was counted once. Other DNA sequences in this specimen translate into the identical CDR3. The V and J genes are TRBV5-1 and TRBJ2-7; 9 bases are a match to TRBD1. Germline values: CDR1 SGHRS, CDR2 YFSETQ. The J segment lost 4 bases and the V segment lost 2 bases, leaving 4 bases of the junction unmatched. CDR3 length equals 14 residues. In DNA form, the CDR3 reads TGCGCCAGCAGCTTCACGACAGGGGGATACGAGCAGTACTTC. Its protein is CASSFTTGGYEQYF.

The rearrangement joins TRBV25-1 to TRBJ1-6; D perhaps matches TRBD1 (5 bases). Germline V gene lookup returns CDR1 MGHDK and CDR2 SYGVNS. V was trimmed by 1 base and J by 5 bases, leaving 6 bases between them. The length of the CDR3 is 14 residues. DNA of the CDR3: TGTGCCAGCAGTGAATCGGGACATAATTCACCCCTCCACTTT. Amino acid sequence: CASSESGHNSPLHF.

The V gene is TRBV4-1, the J gene TRBJ2-5; D is possibly TRBD2 (5 bases). The CDR3 contains 17 residues. The V gene's germline CDR1 is MGHRA and CDR2 YSYEKL. V was clipped by 0 bases and J by 1 base, with 15 bases between them. This chain's CDR3 is CASSQDGPGSIQETQYF. The CDR3, as DNA: TGCGCCAGCAGCCAAGATGGACCGGGGTCCATCCAAGAGACCCAGTACTTC.

The chain joins TRBV2 to TRBJ1-3; no clear D gene. The CDR3 loop spans 14 amino acids. The germline V and J ends were trimmed by 4 bases and 2 bases, with 9 bases remaining between them. Per the germline V gene, CDR1 is SNHLY and CDR2 is FYNNEI. In DNA, the CDR3 is TGTGCCAGCAGTGTCTGGACTACTGGAAACACCATATATTTT. Protein: CASSVWTTGNTIYF.

The chain carries TRBV6-5 and TRBJ2-5; D uncertain. Germline V gene sequence: CDR1 MNHEY, CDR2 SVGAGI. V lost 4 bases, J lost 0 bases, and 9 bases lay in between. The CDR3 runs 14 residues. The CDR3, as DNA: TGTGCCAGCAGTTTGGTTTCGTACCAAGAGACCCAGTACTTC. This encodes CASSLVSYQETQYF.

V is TRBV4-3 and J is TRBJ2-5; D might be TRBD2 (6 bases). The CDR3 consists of 16 residues. Trimming stripped 1 base from V and 5 bases from J, with 17 bases between. CDR1 and CDR2 from the germline V gene are LGHNA and YSLEER. The CDR3 DNA reads as TGCGCCAGCAGCCAAGGGGTTGGAGGGAACGGGGAGACCCAGTACTTC. Translating gives CASSQGVGGNGETQYF.

The chain uses TRBV30 and TRBJ1-6; 7 bases match TRBD1. V lost 0 bases, J lost 3 bases, and 8 bases stayed unmatched. The germline gives CDR1 GTSNPN, CDR2 SVGIG (reference sequence). CDR3 length equals 17 residues. The CDR3 here is CAWSVRQGPLYNSPLHF. The CDR3 coding sequence is TGTGCCTGGAGTGTGCGACAGGGACCCCTCTATAATTCACCCCTCCACTTT. The variable domain in full, completed from reference TRBV30 and TRBJ1-6, reads SQTIHQWPATLVQPVGSPLSLECTVEGTSNPNLYWYRQAAGRGLQLLFYSVGIGQISSEVPQNLSASRPQDRQFILSSKKLLLSDSGFYLCAWSVRQGPLYNSPLHFGNGTRLTVT.

This chain uses TRBV11-2 with TRBJ2-7; D ambiguous. Trimming pared 5 bases from V and 5 bases from J, leaving 16 bases between. Per the germline V gene, CDR1 is SGHAT and CDR2 is FQNNGV. The CDR3 is made up of 14 amino acids. This chain's CDR3 is CASSLIHQYDEQYF. The CDR3 DNA reads as TGTGCCAGCAGCCTAATCCATCAGTATGACGAGCAGTACTTC.

The chain uses TRBV27 and TRBJ2-3, with 9 bases aligning to TRBD2. The junction had 7 bases not matched to a gene; V was cut back by 1 base and J by 2 bases. The CDR3 is made up of 17 amino acids. Germline V gene lookup returns CDR1 MNHEY and CDR2 SMNVEV (reference sequence). CDR3 DNA: TGTGCCAGCAGTTTATTGAGCCCTAGCGGGGCCACAGATACGCAGTATTTT. As protein: CASSLLSPSGATDTQYF.

Here the CDR3 reads CASSLYRQVYSYEQYF. CDR3 nucleotide sequence: TGTGCCAGCAGCCTATACCGACAGGTTTACTCCTACGAGCAGTACTTC. J is TRBJ2-7 and V is TRBV16; TRBD1 is a possible D gene (6 bases). V dropped 4 bases and J dropped 0 bases, with 16 bases sitting between them. Germline-derived CDR1 and CDR2 are KGHSY and FQNENV. The CDR3 is 16 amino acids.

This chain uses TRBV7-6 with TRBJ2-1, with 14 bases fitting TRBD2. Germline lookup yields CDR1 SGHVS and CDR2 FNYEAQ. V was clipped by 3 bases and J by 9 bases; unmatched bases: 16. The CDR3 sequence is 19 residues long. In DNA, the CDR3 is TGTGCCAGCAGCTTGTTACAACCCGGGACTAGCGGGAGTCTTGGTGAGCAGTTCTTC. This sequence encodes CASSLLQPGTSGSLGEQFF.